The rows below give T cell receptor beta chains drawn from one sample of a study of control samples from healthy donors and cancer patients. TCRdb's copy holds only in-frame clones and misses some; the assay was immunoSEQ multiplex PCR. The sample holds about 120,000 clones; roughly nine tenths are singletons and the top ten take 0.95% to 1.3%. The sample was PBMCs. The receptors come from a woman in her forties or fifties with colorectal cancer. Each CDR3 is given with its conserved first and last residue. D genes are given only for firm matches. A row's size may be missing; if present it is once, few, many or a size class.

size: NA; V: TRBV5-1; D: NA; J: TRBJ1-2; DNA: TGCGCCAGCAGCTCATCGCAGGGGAACTATGGCTACACCTTC; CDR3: CASSSSQGNYGYTF
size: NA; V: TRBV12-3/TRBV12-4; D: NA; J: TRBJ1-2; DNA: TGTGCCAGCGGGGTACAGTCTACCTATGGCTACACCTTC; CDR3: CASGVQSTYGYTF
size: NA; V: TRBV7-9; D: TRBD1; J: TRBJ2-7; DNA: TGTGCCAGCAGCTTGGGACAGGGAGCCTACGAGCAGTACTTC; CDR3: CASSLGQGAYEQYF
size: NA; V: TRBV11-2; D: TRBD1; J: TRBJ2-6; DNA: TGTGCCAGCAGCCCCCGGGGGACAGGGTACTCTGGGGCCAACGTCCTGACTTTC; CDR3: CASSPRGTGYSGANVLTF
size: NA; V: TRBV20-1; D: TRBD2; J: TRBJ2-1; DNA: TGCAGTGCCCGGCACGGGACTAGCGAATTCTTC; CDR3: CSARHGTSEFF
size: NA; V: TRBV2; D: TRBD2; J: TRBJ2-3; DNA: TGTGCCAGCAGTGGAGCGGGGGGCCCGGCAGATACGCAGTATTTT; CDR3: CASSGAGGPADTQYF
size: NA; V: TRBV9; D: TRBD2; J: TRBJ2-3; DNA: TGTGCCAGCAGCGTAGGGACTAGCGGAACCACAGATACGCAGTATTTT; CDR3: CASSVGTSGTTDTQYF
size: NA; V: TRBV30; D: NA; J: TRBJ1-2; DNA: TGTGCCTGGAGGGGGGCCTGGACAGCCTCCTATGGCTACACCTTC; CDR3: CAWRGAWTASYGYTF
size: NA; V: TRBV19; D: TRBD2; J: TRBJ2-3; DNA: TGTGCCAGTAGTCTCCAGCGGGGGGACCCTAGCACAGATACGCAGTATTTT; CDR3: CASSLQRGDPSTDTQYF
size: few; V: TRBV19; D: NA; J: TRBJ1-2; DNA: TGTGCCAGTAGTCTCGGGGCTGGCTATGGCTACACCTTC; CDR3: CASSLGAGYGYTF
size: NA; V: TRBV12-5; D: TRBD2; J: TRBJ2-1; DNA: TGTGCTAGTGGTTTGGGACTAGCGCGAAGCTCCTACAATGAGCAGTTCTTC; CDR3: CASGLGLARSSYNEQFF
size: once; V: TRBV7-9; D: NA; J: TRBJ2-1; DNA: TGTGCCAGCAGGCCCCGGGACTCAAGTTGGGGTGAGCAGTTCTTC; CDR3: CASRPRDSSWGEQFF
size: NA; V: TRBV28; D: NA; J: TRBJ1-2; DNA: TGTGCCACCAACGTCGGGGGAAGGAGCTACACCTTC; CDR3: CATNVGGRSYTF
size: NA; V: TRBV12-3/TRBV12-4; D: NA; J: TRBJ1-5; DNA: TGTGCCAGCAATAACAGGGTTGGTCAGCCCCAGCATTTT; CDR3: CASNNRVGQPQHF
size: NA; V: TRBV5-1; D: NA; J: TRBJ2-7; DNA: TGCGCCAGCAGCTCCCGGGACAATCTATACGAGCAGTACTTC; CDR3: CASSSRDNLYEQYF
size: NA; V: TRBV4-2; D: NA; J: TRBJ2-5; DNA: TGTGCCAGCAGCCAAGAACAGGTGAACCAAGAGACCCAGTACTTC; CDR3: CASSQEQVNQETQYF
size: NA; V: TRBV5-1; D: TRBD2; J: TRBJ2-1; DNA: TGCGCCAGCAGCCGACTAGCGGGGGCGAGCTCCTACAATGAGCAGTTCTTC; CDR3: CASSRLAGASSYNEQFF
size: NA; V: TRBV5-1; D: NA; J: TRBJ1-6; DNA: TGCGCCAGCAGCTTGGATTCGGGGCAAAATTCACCCCTCCACTTT; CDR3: CASSLDSGQNSPLHF
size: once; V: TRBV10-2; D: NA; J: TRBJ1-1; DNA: TGCGCCAGCAGTGAGTCCCTTACAACGGCTTTCTTT; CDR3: CASSESLTTAFF
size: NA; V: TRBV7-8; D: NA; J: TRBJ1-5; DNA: TGTGCCAGCAGTCATAGCGGGACCCCTAATAGCAATCAGCCCCAGCATTTT; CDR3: CASSHSGTPNSNQPQHF
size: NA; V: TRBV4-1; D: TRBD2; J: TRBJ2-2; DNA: TGCGCCAGCAGCCAAACCGGGACTACAGACACCGGGGAGCTGTTTTTT; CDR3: CASSQTGTTDTGELFF
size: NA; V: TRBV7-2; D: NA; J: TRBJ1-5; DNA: TGTGCCAGCAGCACGACAGGTGATCAGCCCCAGCATTTT; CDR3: CASSTTGDQPQHF
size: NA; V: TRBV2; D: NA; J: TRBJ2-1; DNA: TGTGCCAGCAGTGAATTTGGTCCTAATGAGCAGTTCTTC; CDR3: CASSEFGPNEQFF
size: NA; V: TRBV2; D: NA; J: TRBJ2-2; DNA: TGTGCCAGCAGTTTCTACGCAGGGTACGGCGGGGAGCTGTTTTTT; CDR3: CASSFYAGYGGELFF
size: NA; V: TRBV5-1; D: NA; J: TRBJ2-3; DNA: TGCGCCAGCAGCCCGGGGGACAGAACAGATACGCAGTATTTT; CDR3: CASSPGDRTDTQYF
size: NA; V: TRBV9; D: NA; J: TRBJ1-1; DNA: TGTGCCAGCAGCGTAGCAGGGAGTGGATCGGCTTTCTTT; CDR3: CASSVAGSGSAFF
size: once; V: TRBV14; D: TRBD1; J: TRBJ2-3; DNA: TGTGCCAGCAGCCAAAGACGAGGGGACAGGGGGGCCTCGATCGGTACGCAGTATTTT; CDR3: CASSQRRGDRGASIGTQYF
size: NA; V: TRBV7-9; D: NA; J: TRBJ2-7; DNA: TGTGCCAGCAGCTCTCCCGATGGGGGAGGGGGAAGGCTCGTGTACGAGCAGTACTTC; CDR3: CASSSPDGGGGRLVYEQYF
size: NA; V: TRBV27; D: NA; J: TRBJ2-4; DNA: TGTGCCAGCAGTCCGAGGGGGTATGACAAAAACATTCAGTACTTC; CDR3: CASSPRGYDKNIQYF
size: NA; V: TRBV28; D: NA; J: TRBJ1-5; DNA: TGTGCGATATGGGACGGGGGCAATCAGCCCCAGCATTTT; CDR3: CAIWDGGNQPQHF
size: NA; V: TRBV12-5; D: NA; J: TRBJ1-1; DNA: TGTGCTAGTGGTCTAGCCTGGAAAAGAGAAGCTTTCTTT; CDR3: CASGLAWKREAFF
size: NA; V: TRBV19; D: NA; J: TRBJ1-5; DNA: TGTGCCAGTAGTATAGATATTGACAGAGTAAATCAGCCCCAGCATTTT; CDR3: CASSIDIDRVNQPQHF
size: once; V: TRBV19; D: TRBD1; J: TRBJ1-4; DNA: TGTGCCAGTAGAGACCGGGACAGGGCTAAACTGTTTTTT; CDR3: CASRDRDRAKLFF
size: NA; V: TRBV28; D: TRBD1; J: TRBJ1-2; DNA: TGTGCCAGCAGTTTATCAAGACAGGGCTATGGCTACACCTTC; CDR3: CASSLSRQGYGYTF
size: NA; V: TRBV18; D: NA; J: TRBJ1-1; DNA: TGTGCCAGCTCACCTTCAGGGGACATGAACACTGAAGCTTTCTTT; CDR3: CASSPSGDMNTEAFF
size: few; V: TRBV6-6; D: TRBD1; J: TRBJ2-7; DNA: TGTGCCAGCAGTTATGGGACAGGGGACGTCTACGAGCAGTACTTC; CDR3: CASSYGTGDVYEQYF
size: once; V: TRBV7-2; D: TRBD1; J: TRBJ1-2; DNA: TGTGCCAGCAGCTTAGATCCGGGCAGGGGGGCCTATGGCTACACCTTC; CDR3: CASSLDPGRGAYGYTF
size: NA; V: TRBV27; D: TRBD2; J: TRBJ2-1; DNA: TGTGCCAGCAGTTTGGCTAGCGGGGGGGGTGAGCAGTTCTTC; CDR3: CASSLASGGGEQFF
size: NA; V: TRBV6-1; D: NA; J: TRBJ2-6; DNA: TGTGCCAGCAGTGAAGTTAATCCTGGGGCCAACGTCCTGACTTTC; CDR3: CASSEVNPGANVLTF
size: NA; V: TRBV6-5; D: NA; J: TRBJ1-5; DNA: TGTGCCAGCAGTTACGTGCGGGGGAGCAATCAGCCCCAGCATTTT; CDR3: CASSYVRGSNQPQHF
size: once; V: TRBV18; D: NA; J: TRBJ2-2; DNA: TGTGCCAGCTCACCAGGGCAGAGGAACACCGGGGAGCTGTTTTTT; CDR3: CASSPGQRNTGELFF
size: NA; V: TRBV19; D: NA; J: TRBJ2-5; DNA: TGTGCCAGTAGTATTGCTGATGGCGCCGGAGAGACCCAGTACTTC; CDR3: CASSIADGAGETQYF
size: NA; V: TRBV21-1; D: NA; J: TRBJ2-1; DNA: TGTGCCAGCTGGGGGTACAATGAGCAGTTCTTC; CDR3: CASWGYNEQFF
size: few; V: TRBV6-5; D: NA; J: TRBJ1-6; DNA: TGTGCCAGCAGACAGACAGGAAGGAATTCACCCCTCCACTTT; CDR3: CASRQTGRNSPLHF
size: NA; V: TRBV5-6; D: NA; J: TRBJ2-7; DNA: TGTGCCAGCAGCTACAGGGAATTTGGCGAGCAGTACTTC; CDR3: CASSYREFGEQYF
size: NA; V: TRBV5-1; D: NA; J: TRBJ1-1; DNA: TGCGCCAGCAGCCCGACCCCCGTTTTCACTGAAGCTTTCTTT; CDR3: CASSPTPVFTEAFF
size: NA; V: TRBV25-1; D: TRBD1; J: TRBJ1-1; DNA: TGTGCCAGCCGAGAACGGGACAGGAACACTGAAGCTTTCTTT; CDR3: CASRERDRNTEAFF
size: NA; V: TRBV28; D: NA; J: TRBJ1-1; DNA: TGTGCCAGCAGCCTGATGACGGGTTCCGCTGAAGCTTTCTTT; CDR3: CASSLMTGSAEAFF
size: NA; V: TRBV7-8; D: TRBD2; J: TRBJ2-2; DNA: TGTGCCAGCAGCTTAGTGCGGGGGGAAAACACCGGGGAGCTGTTTTTT; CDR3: CASSLVRGENTGELFF
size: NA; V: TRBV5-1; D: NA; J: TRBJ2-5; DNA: TGCGCCAGCAGCTTCCCTCCTGGGGAAGAGACCCAGTACTTC; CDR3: CASSFPPGEETQYF